This entry describes one TCR beta chain. Antigen unknown. Using immunoSEQ multiplex PCR, the repertoire was profiled, and TCRdb retains in-frame clones only, with some absent. The table shows about 50,000 clones, with over 80% occurring only once. The data derive from a study of OX40 agonist ivuxolimab in advanced cancers. Study outcomes and limitations: Low normalized T-cell clonal expansion also characterized some of the nonresponders.

The CDR3 loop spans 14 amino acids. CDR1 and CDR2 (germline): SGHDT, YYEEEE. With V trimmed by 3 bases and J by 3 bases, 5 bases remained unmatched. The sequence derives from an adult with an advanced solid tumor such as melanoma, head and neck, liver or kidney cancer. The sample in question was CD4+ or CD8+ T cells sorted from blood, obtained in a trial of the OX40 agonist ivuxolimab. The chain joins TRBV5-6 to TRBJ1-2, with 7 bases identical to TRBD1. The CDR3 DNA sequence: TGTGCCAGCAGCTCGGAACAGGGGTACTATGGCTACACCTTC. Translated: CASSSEQGYYGYTF.